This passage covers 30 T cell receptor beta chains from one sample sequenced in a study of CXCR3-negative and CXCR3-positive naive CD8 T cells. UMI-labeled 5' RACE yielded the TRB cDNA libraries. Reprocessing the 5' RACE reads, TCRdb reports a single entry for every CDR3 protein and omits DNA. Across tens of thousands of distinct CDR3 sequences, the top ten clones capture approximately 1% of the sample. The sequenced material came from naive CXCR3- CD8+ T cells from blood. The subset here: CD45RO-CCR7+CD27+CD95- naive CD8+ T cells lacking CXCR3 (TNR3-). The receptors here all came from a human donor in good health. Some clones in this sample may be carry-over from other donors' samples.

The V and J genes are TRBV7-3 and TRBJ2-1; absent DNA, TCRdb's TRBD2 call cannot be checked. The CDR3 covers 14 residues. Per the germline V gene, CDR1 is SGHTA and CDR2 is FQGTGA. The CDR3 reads CASSRDPSPDEQFF.

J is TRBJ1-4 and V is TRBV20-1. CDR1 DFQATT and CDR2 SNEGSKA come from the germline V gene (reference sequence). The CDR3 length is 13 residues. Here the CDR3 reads CSARDLTEEKLFF.

CDR3 in amino acids: CASSQGPGFLANVLTF. The genes are TRBV14 and TRBJ2-6; TCRdb picks TRBD1, but there is no DNA to check that call. Germline CDR1 is SGHDN and CDR2 is FVKESK. The CDR3 has 16 residues.

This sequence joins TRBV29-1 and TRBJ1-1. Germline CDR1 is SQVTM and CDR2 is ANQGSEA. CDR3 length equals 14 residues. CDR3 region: CSVDIGIMNTEAFF.

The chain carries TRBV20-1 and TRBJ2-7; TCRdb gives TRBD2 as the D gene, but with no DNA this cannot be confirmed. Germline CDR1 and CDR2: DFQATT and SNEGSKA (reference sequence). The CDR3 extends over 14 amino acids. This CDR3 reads CSAVDSGSMYEQYF.

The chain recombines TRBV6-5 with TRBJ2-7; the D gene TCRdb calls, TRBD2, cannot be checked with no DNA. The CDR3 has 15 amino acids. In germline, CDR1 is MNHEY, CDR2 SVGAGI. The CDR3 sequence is CASSYSGSLFYEQYF.

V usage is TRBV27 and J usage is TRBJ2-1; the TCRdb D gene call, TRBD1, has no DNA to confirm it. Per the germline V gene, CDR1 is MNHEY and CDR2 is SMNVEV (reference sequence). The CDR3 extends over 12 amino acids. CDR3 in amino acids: CASARRGDEQFF.

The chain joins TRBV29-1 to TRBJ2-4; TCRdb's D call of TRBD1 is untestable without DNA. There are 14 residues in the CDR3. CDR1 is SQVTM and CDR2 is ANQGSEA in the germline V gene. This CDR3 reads CSARAGLAKNIQYF.

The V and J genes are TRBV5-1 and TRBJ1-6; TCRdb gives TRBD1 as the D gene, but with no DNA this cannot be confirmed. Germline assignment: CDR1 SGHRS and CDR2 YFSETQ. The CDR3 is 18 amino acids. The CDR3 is CASSQRVPRGPGNSPLHF.

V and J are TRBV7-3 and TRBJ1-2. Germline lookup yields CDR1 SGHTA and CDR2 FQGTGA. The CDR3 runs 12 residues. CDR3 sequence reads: CASSNGNYGYTF. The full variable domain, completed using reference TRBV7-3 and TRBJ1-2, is GAGVSQTPSNKVTEKGKYVELRCDPISGHTALYWYRQSLGQGPEFLIYFQGTGAADDSGLPNDRFFAVRPEGSVSTLKIQRTERGDSAVYLCASSNGNYGYTFGSGTRLTVV.

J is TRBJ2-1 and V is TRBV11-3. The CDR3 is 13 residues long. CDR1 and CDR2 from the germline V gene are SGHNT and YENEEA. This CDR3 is CASSSPENNEQFF.

The CDR3 reads CASSQPTGTNTEAFF. The chain recombines TRBV7-9 with TRBJ1-1; TCRdb indicates TRBD1, and absent DNA this call remains unverified. Germline CDR1 SEHNR, CDR2 FQNEAQ (reference sequence). The CDR3 runs to 15 residues.

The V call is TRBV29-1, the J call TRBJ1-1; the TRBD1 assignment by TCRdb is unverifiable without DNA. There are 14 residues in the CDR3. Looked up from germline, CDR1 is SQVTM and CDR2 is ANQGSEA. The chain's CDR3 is CSGGTGGEGTEAFF.

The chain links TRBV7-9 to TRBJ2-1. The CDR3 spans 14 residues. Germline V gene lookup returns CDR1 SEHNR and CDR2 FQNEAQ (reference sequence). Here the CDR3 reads CASSPSTDWNEQFF. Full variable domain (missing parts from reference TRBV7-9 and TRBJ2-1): DTGVSQNPRHKITKRGQNVTFRCDPISEHNRLYWYRQTLGQGPEFLTYFQNEAQLEKSRLLSDRFSAERPKGSFSTLEIQRTEQGDSAMYLCASSPSTDWNEQFFGPGTRLTVL.

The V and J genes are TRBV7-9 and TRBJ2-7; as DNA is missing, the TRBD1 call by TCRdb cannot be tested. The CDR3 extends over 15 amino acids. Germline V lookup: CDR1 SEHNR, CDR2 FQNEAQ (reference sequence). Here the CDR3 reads CASGDAGTDQIEQYF.

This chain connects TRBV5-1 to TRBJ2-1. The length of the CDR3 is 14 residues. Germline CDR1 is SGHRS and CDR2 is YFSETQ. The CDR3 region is CASSPTRYDVEQFF.

This CDR3 is CASSLAQGGEQYF. The J gene is TRBJ2-7, the V gene TRBV7-2; absent DNA, TCRdb's TRBD1 call cannot be checked. The CDR3 covers 13 residues. Germline loops: CDR1 SGHTA, CDR2 FQGNSA.

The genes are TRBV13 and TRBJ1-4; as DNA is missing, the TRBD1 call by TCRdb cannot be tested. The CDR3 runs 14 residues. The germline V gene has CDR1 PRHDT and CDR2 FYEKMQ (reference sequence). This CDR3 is CASSPGIRNEKLFF.

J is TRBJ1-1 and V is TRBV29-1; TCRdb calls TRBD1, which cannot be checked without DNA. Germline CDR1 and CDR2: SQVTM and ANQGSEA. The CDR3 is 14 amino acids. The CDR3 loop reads CSVGGGEMNTEAFF.

CDR3 sequence: CSVEKVQGYGYTF. The chain couples TRBV29-1 to TRBJ1-2. From germline, CDR1 is SQVTM and CDR2 ANQGSEA. The CDR3 is 13 amino acids.

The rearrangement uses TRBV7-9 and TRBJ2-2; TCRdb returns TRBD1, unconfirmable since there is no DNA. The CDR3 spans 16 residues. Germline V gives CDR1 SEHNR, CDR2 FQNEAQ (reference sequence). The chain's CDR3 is CASSLTPIPGSGELFF.

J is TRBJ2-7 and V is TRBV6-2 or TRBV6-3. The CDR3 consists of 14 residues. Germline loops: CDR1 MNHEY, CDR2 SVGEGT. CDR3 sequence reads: CASMVSFSTYEQYF.

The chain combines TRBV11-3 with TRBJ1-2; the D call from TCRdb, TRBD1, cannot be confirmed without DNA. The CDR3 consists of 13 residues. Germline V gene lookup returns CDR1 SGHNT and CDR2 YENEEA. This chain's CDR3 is CASSTRQGDGYTF.

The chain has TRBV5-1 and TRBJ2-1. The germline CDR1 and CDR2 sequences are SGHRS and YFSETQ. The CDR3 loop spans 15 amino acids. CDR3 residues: CASSLDESSYNEQFF.

This CDR3 is CASSPGTTRAVKETQYF. This chain connects TRBV28 to TRBJ2-5; TCRdb indicates TRBD2, and absent DNA this call remains unverified. Germline V gene lookup returns CDR1 MDHEN and CDR2 SYDVKM. The CDR3 loop spans 17 amino acids.

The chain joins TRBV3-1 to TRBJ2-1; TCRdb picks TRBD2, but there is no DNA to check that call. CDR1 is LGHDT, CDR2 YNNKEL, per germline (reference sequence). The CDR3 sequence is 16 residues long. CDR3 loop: CASSQDLREGYNEQFF.

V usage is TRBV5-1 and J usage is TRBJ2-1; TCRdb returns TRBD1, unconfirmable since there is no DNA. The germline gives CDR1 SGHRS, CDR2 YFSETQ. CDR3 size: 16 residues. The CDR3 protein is CASRPGTTSSYNEQFF.

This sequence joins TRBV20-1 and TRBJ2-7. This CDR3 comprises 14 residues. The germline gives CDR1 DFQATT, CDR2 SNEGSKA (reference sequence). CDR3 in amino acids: CSARDITSADEQYF.

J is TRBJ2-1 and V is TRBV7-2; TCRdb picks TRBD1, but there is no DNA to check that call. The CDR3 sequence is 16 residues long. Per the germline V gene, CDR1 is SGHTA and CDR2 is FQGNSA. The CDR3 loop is CASSSRGEHTGNEQFF.

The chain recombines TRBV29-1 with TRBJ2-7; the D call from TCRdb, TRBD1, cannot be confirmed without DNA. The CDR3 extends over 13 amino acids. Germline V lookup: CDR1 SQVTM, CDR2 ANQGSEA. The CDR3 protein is CSVAGTGEGEQYF.